The 16 T cell receptor beta chains below all came from one sample that was sequenced in a study of cytomegalovirus exposure and HLA in healthy donors. The study ran its PCR with 60 Vbeta and 13 Jbeta primers. Produced via immunoSEQ multiplex PCR; TCRdb's table is partial and in-frame only. The sample contains about 100,000 clones, 10% of which appear only once. The specimen was PBMCs. The receptors were sampled from a man in his forties or fifties in good health and CMV-seropositive.

The chain carries TRBV10-3 and TRBJ2-5; D uncertain. V was trimmed by 0 bases and J by 5 bases, leaving 7 bases between them. The CDR3 has 13 residues. Germline V gives CDR1 ENHRY, CDR2 SYGVKD. CDR3 DNA sequence: TGTGCCATCAGTGAGTCTTTAGAGGAGACCCAGTACTTC. This gives the protein CAISESLEETQYF.

The V gene is TRBV28, the J gene TRBJ1-2; D perhaps matches TRBD1 (5 bases). Looked up from germline, CDR1 is MDHEN and CDR2 is SYDVKM. V lost 4 bases and J 3 bases, leaving 18 bases between the germline ends. This CDR3 region has 16 residues. CDR3 sequence (DNA): TGTGCCAGCAGTTCCCTGATAAGGCCCAGGGACTATGGCTACACCTTC. Its translation is CASSSLIRPRDYGYTF.

The rearrangement joins TRBV5-4 to TRBJ2-7; 12 positions match TRBD1. V lost 0 bases to trimming and J lost 3 bases; unmatched junction nucleotides: 4. The germline gives CDR1 SGHNT, CDR2 YYREEE (reference sequence). This CDR3 has 16 residues. CDR3 bases: TGTGCCAGCAGCTTGGCTGGGACAGGGGGCTTCTACGAGCAGTACTTC. Protein sequence: CASSLAGTGGFYEQYF.

This clone was picked up a small number of times. V is TRBV29-1 and J is TRBJ2-7; maybe TRBD1 (5 bases). The germline gives CDR1 SQVTM, CDR2 ANQGSEA. V lost 4 bases and J 4 bases, leaving 11 bases between the germline ends. CDR3 size: 12 residues. The chain's CDR3 is CSVALQGYEQYF. The CDR3 DNA is TGCAGCGTTGCCTTGCAGGGTTACGAGCAGTACTTC.

This clone came up a few times. The J gene is TRBJ2-1, the V gene TRBV19, with 13 bases matching TRBD2. Trimming cost V 1 base and J 7 bases; bases outside gene matches: 7. The CDR3 sequence is 17 residues long. Germline V lookup: CDR1 LNHDA, CDR2 SQIVND (reference sequence). Written as DNA, the CDR3 is TGTGCCAGTAGTATAGTACTAGCGGGAGGGCCTTTAAATGAGCAGTTCTTC. It translates to CASSIVLAGGPLNEQFF.

The table lists this clone with many counts. The genes are TRBV29-1 and TRBJ2-1; perhaps TRBD1 as D (6 bases). The germline V gene encodes CDR1 SQVTM and CDR2 ANQGSEA. This CDR3 spans 14 amino acids. Trimming removed 7 bases at V and 5 bases at J, with 18 bases between. The CDR3, as DNA: TGCAGCGCCCGCCGACAGGTTGTTGACAATGAGCAGTTCTTC. Its protein is CSARRQVVDNEQFF.

On this clone: This sample also contains other DNA sequences that code for the same CDR3. The V gene is TRBV5-1, the J gene TRBJ2-3; TRBD2 aligns across 12 bases. Germline CDR1 is SGHRS and CDR2 is YFSETQ. CDR3 size: 17 residues. V shed 4 bases and J 1 base; nucleotides not matched to a gene: 7. CDR3: CASSGLAGKSGTDTQYF. The CDR3, as DNA: TGCGCCAGCAGCGGACTAGCGGGGAAGTCTGGCACAGATACGCAGTATTTT.

The chain links TRBV6-5 to TRBJ2-1; 14 bases align to TRBD2. V was clipped by 4 bases and J by 8 bases; unmatched bases: 7. CDR3 length equals 16 residues. Germline V CDR1 and CDR2: MNHEY, SVGAGI. Here the CDR3 reads CASSSSGLAGDYEQFF. The CDR3 DNA is TGTGCCAGCAGTTCCTCGGGACTAGCGGGAGATTATGAGCAGTTCTTC.

This clone appeared a few times. The chain combines TRBV30 with TRBJ2-5; 14 nucleotides align to TRBD2. This CDR3 comprises 15 residues. Germline trimming cut 5 bases from V and 5 bases from J; bases unmatched to any gene: 7. The germline CDR1 and CDR2 sequences are GTSNPN and SVGIG (reference sequence). CDR3 coding DNA: TGTGCCTGGGGCCCGGGACTAGCGGGAGATGAGACCCAGTACTTC. Translated: CAWGPGLAGDETQYF.

The CDR3 region is CASSLGADTQYF. The DNA for the CDR3 is TGTGCCAGCAGCCTAGGGGCAGATACGCAGTATTTT. The chain couples TRBV7-3 to TRBJ2-3; D perhaps matches TRBD1 (5 bases). CDR1 is SGHTA, CDR2 FQGTGA, per germline. There are 12 residues in the CDR3. Trimming left V 5 bases short and J 4 bases short, with 7 bases between.

The table lists this clone with a few counts. The V gene is TRBV30, the J gene TRBJ2-7; D possibly corresponds to TRBD2 (5 bases). CDR1 is GTSNPN and CDR2 is SVGIG in the germline V gene (reference sequence). Trimming pared 3 bases from V and 7 bases from J, leaving 13 bases between. The CDR3 totals 12 residues. The CDR3 DNA reads TGTGCCTGGAGCCTCTCAGGAGGAGAGCAGTACTTC. Translated, it gives CAWSLSGGEQYF.

This clone turned up a few times. The V call is TRBV30, the J call TRBJ2-7; D possibly corresponds to TRBD2 (6 bases). V shed 2 bases and J shed 7 bases, with 12 bases lying between them. This CDR3 region has 12 residues. Germline loops: CDR1 GTSNPN, CDR2 SVGIG (reference sequence). The CDR3 nucleotides are TGTGCCTGGAGTAAACAGGAGGGGGAGCAGTACTTC. This codes for CAWSKQEGEQYF.

Details on this clone: The sample contains more than one DNA sequence encoding this CDR3. The V gene is TRBV14, the J gene TRBJ2-7; D uncertain. CDR1 SGHDN and CDR2 FVKESK come from the germline V gene. V gave up 11 bases and J gave up 2 bases, with 13 bases separating them. The CDR3 is made up of 12 amino acids. The CDR3 reads CACGFHPYEQYF. The DNA of the CDR3 is TGTGCCTGCGGTTTTCATCCCTACGAGCAGTACTTC.

The V call is TRBV10-3, the J call TRBJ1-1; perhaps TRBD1 as D (5 bases). Trimming stripped 3 bases from V and 3 bases from J, with 11 bases between. This CDR3 contains 14 residues. Germline V lookup: CDR1 ENHRY, CDR2 SYGVKD. The CDR3 region has the DNA TGTGCCATCAGTGATAGGCTAGGGGACACTGAAGCTTTCTTT. Translating gives CAISDRLGDTEAFF.

This rearrangement joins TRBV9 to TRBJ2-1; D unresolved. Trimming took off 1 base at V and 7 bases at J, with 6 bases between the two ends. CDR3 length equals 12 residues. The germline gives CDR1 SGDLS, CDR2 YYNGEE. CDR3 bases: TGTGCCAGCAGCGTAACCCTAAATGAGCAGTTCTTC. As protein: CASSVTLNEQFF.

The J gene is TRBJ2-2, the V gene TRBV7-3, with unresolved D. The V end was cut by 1 base, the J end by 7 bases, with 7 bases between. There are 13 residues in the CDR3. The germline V gene has CDR1 SGHTA and CDR2 FQGTGA. Written as DNA, the CDR3 is TGTGCCAGCAGCTTAATAACCGGCGGGGAGCTGTTTTTT. Residues: CASSLITGGELFF.